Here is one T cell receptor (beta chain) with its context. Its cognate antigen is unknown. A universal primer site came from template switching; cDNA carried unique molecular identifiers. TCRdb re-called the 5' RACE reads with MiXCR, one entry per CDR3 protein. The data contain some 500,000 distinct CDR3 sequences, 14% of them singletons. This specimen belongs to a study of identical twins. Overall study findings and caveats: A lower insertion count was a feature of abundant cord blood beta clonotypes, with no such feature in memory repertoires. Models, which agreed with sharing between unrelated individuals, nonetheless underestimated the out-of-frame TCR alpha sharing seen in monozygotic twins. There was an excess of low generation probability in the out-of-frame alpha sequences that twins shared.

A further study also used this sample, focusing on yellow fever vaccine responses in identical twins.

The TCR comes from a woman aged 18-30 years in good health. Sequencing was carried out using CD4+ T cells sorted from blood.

This chain's CDR3 is CSARGPNPQYF. DNA of the CDR3: TGCAGTGCTAGGGGGCCCAACCCCCAGTACTTC. The rearrangement joins TRBV20-1 to TRBJ2-5; D perhaps matches TRBD1 (5 bases). The CDR3 length is 11 residues. CDR1 and CDR2 (germline): DFQATT, SNEGSKA (reference sequence). V dropped 3 bases and J dropped 9 bases, with 11 bases sitting between them.